This note documents a single TCR beta chain sequence. This CDR3 contains 16 residues. Trimming pared 2 bases from V and 0 bases from J, leaving 11 bases between. Per the germline V gene, CDR1 is SGHTA and CDR2 is FQGNSA. The source of the sample is a study of CD8+ T cells in alopecia areata. TCR sequencing used cDNA made by reverse transcription of extracted RNA. Some clones are missing from TCRdb's copy, which holds only in-frame ones; the method was immunoSEQ multiplex PCR. The sample contains around 35,000 clones, approximately 60% of which appear only once. The TCR originated in a human donor with alopecia areata. V and J are TRBV7-2 and TRBJ2-1; D is unresolved. Input material: NKG2D-high CD8+ T cells sorted from blood. This CDR3 is CASSLPPTSSYNEQFF. The CDR3 DNA reads TGTGCCAGCAGCTTACCCCCCACCAGCTCCTACAATGAGCAGTTCTTC.